This is a list of T cell receptor beta chains from one sample in a study of blood T cell repertoires in COVID-19. Using immunoSEQ multiplex PCR, the repertoire was profiled, and TCRdb retains in-frame clones only, with some absent. The profile shows 55,000 to 65,000 clones, more than 80% of them singletons. Sequenced input: peripheral blood. Source of these receptors: a man between 60 and 70 years old with COVID-19, enrolled during active disease. The CDR3 runs from the conserved cysteine through the conserved F or W. Where a row states a size, it is once, few, many or the class of an expanded clone; other rows omit it.

>many|TRBV9
CASSGGLAALSYEQYF
>NA|TRBV6-5
CASSRTGDETEAFF
>NA|TRBV12-3/TRBV12-4
CASGGQAQETQYF
>NA|TRBV2
CASSLAGGPYNEQFF
>NA|TRBV3-1/TRBV3-2
CASSPVGLAGGRDTQYF
>once|TRBV5-1
CASSLPGIPTTDTQYF
>NA|TRBV3-1/TRBV3-2
CASSFRRGSVDEQFF
>NA|TRBV3-1/TRBV3-2
CASSQGQGNEQYF
>NA|TRBV5-1
CASSGGTGGSDQPQHF
>few|TRBV5-1
CASSLYVAGQGVNEQFF
>NA|TRBV11-2
CASSSDRGGNTIYF
>NA|TRBV20-1
CSASGQGRDGELFF
>NA|TRBV20-1
CSANRYNEQFF
>NA|TRBV6-5
CASSSTGTGSTEAFF
>NA|TRBV7-3
CASSSGHQGTQYF
>few|TRBV5-5
CASSHGTETMNTEAFF
>few|TRBV18
CASSPRTGSYNEQFF
>NA|TRBV2
CASRPGLTTTDTQYF
>NA|TRBV6-5
CASRRTGGGEKLFF
>NA|TRBV12-5
CASGQNYEQYF
>once|TRBV9
CASSVTGTGAPEQYF
>NA|TRBV9
CASSPRQGSNYGYTF
>NA|TRBV7-2
CASSLGGNHEQYF
>NA|TRBV7-2
CASSQGQIYGYTF
>NA|TRBV7-9
CASSSGVSGANVLTF
>once|TRBV6-6
CASADRETQYF
>once|TRBV19
CASSIGGSSAFF
>NA|TRBV7-9
CASSLRSIGANEKLFF
>NA|TRBV2
CASRDGLGLADTQYF
>NA|TRBV6-1
CASSEAGGSNQPQHF
>NA|TRBV20-1
CSARTRDEAFF
>NA|TRBV3-1/TRBV3-2
CASSRGVMENEQFF
>few|TRBV6-5
CASEPLAGGPTQYF
>NA|TRBV6-5
CASTRIGGSETQYF
>NA|TRBV11-3
CASSPGTGPSYEQYF
>NA|TRBV5-1
CASSSNTGDQETQYF
>NA|TRBV5-4
CASSLEEGNYGYTF
>few|TRBV3-1/TRBV3-2
CASSYGGSNSPLHF
>NA|TRBV3-1/TRBV3-2
CASSQEAGSGELFF
>once|TRBV18
CASSPSLEGEKLFF
>NA|TRBV5-3
CARSWDRGEFPPFQETQYF
>NA|TRBV10-3
CAIREMDRGNSPLHF
>NA|TRBV5-1
CASSFERGGTDTQYF
>NA|TRBV5-1
CASSSQQSNTEAFF
>NA|TRBV3-1/TRBV3-2
CASSQVGQGQETQYF
>NA|TRBV13
CASSLATGDFNYGYTF
>NA|TRBV5-4
CASTPRRERTGELFF
>few|TRBV6-5
CASSTTSSNEQFF
>many|TRBV7-9
CASSIRQLKGYTF
>NA|TRBV23-1
CASSQSMIGVTEAFF
>NA|TRBV4-1
CASSRGEGDQPQHF
>NA|TRBV4-3
CASSQVIASGATAKNIQYF
>NA|TRBV27
CATHGGGLSTDTQYF
>NA|TRBV3-1/TRBV3-2
CASSPTGNTGELFF
>NA|TRBV5-1
CASSLDGRGAADTQYF